The 30 T cell receptor beta chains in this list originate from one sample, sequenced in a study of blood T cell repertoires in COVID-19. Only in-frame clones appear in the TCRdb table, and some are missing; sequencing was by immunoSEQ multiplex PCR. This table holds 350,000 to 450,000 clones, roughly 90% found once. The sample taken for sequencing was PBMCs or T cells enriched from blood (not recorded which). The receptor set was obtained from a young woman who had been exposed to COVID-19.

The V gene is TRBV7-9, the J gene TRBJ2-2; no firm D call. The V end was cut by 2 bases, the J end by 8 bases, with 9 bases between. This CDR3 contains 13 residues. Germline V gives CDR1 SEHNR, CDR2 FQNEAQ (reference sequence). The DNA of the CDR3 is TGTGCCAGCAGCTTAAGCGTATTGGGGGAGCTGTTTTTT. It yields the protein CASSLSVLGELFF.

The chain combines TRBV2 with TRBJ2-3; 7 positions agree with TRBD1. V was pared by 2 bases and J by 5 bases, with 13 bases of the junction left unmatched. The CDR3 is 17 residues long. The germline CDR1 and CDR2 sequences are SNHLY and FYNNEI. CDR3 DNA: TGTGCCAGCAGTGAAACCCTCGACAGGGTTCACGGAGATACGCAGTATTTT. This encodes CASSETLDRVHGDTQYF.

V is TRBV24-1 and J is TRBJ1-5; tentatively, D is TRBD1 (6 bases). The CDR3 sequence is 14 residues long. V lost 9 bases, J lost 2 bases, and 13 bases lay in between. CDR1 is KGHDR and CDR2 is SFDVKD in the germline V gene. The CDR3 DNA reads as TGTGCCACCCATGAGGGGGTCGGCAATCAGCCCCAGCATTTT. It codes for CATHEGVGNQPQHF.

The J gene is TRBJ1-1, the V gene TRBV3-1 (or the pseudogene TRBV3-2); the D gene is possibly TRBD1 (5 bases). This CDR3 has 15 residues. Germline V CDR1 and CDR2: LGHDT, YNNKEL (reference sequence). Trimming stripped 0 bases from V and 2 bases from J, with 10 bases between. CDR3 coding DNA: TGTGCCAGCAGCCAAGATAAAACAGGTAACACTGAAGCTTTCTTT. It yields the protein CASSQDKTGNTEAFF.

The rearrangement uses TRBV2 and TRBJ1-1; D is possibly TRBD1 (5 bases). Trimming stripped 6 bases from V and 0 bases from J, with 11 bases between. The CDR3 runs 14 residues. Germline CDR1 and CDR2: SNHLY and FYNNEI. The CDR3 DNA reads TGTGCCAGCAGACAAGGGGAAATGAACACTGAAGCTTTCTTT. Its translation: CASRQGEMNTEAFF.

This rearrangement joins TRBV28 to TRBJ1-1; D gene ambiguous. Germline CDR1 MDHEN, CDR2 SYDVKM. The germline V and J ends were trimmed by 3 bases and 5 bases, with 13 bases remaining between them. The CDR3 spans 14 residues. This CDR3 reads CASSFLGERTEAFF. Here the CDR3 DNA reads TGTGCCAGCAGTTTTCTGGGAGAGAGGACTGAAGCTTTCTTT.

This sequence joins TRBV7-9 and TRBJ2-7, with 9 bases lining up with TRBD1. Germline CDR1 is SEHNR and CDR2 is FQNEAQ (reference sequence). The CDR3 extends over 16 amino acids. Unmatched junction bases numbered 9, after V lost 1 base and J lost 5 bases. In DNA form, the CDR3 reads TGTGCCAGCAGCTTAGTCGGGACAGGGTTGAGAAACGAGCAGTACTTC. As protein: CASSLVGTGLRNEQYF. The whole variable domain, remainder taken from reference TRBV7-9 and TRBJ2-7, is DTGVSQNPRHKITKRGQNVTFRCDPISEHNRLYWYRQTLGQGPEFLTYFQNEAQLEKSRLLSDRFSAERPKGSFSTLEIQRTEQGDSAMYLCASSLVGTGLRNEQYFGPGTRLTVT.

The chain recombines TRBV28 with TRBJ2-7; a weak D match, TRBD1 (6 bases). The CDR3 contains 15 residues. Trimming took 4 bases from V and 3 from J, leaving 16 bases between them. Germline-derived CDR1 and CDR2 are MDHEN and SYDVKM. The CDR3 loop is CASSYVRGPLYEQYF. CDR3 coding DNA: TGTGCCAGCAGTTACGTCAGGGGCCCCCTCTACGAGCAGTACTTC. Based on the CDR3 plus reference TRBV28 and TRBJ2-7, the full variable domain is DVKVTQSSRYLVKRTGEKVFLECVQDMDHENMFWYRQDPGLGLRLIYFSYDVKMKEKGDIPEGYSVSREKKERFSLILESASTNQTSMYLCASSYVRGPLYEQYFGPGTRLTVT.

This clone has only a few counts. This chain links TRBV4-2 with TRBJ2-1; tentative D call: TRBD2 (7 bases). The CDR3 contains 12 residues. CDR1 is LGHNA, CDR2 YNFKEQ, per germline. With 6 bases removed from V and 8 bases from J, the gap between germline ends came to 11 bases. The CDR3 nucleotides are TGTGCCAGCAGAGGAGGGGGGGATGAGCAGTTCTTC. It specifies CASRGGGDEQFF.

The J gene is TRBJ2-1, the V gene TRBV15; 10 bases agree with TRBD2. With V trimmed by 0 bases and J by 8 bases, 19 bases remained unmatched. This CDR3 spans 20 amino acids. Germline CDR1 reads LNHNV; CDR2 reads YYDKDF (reference sequence). CDR3 amino acids: CATSRDRRPSTGTSVYEQFF. CDR3 bases: TGTGCCACCAGCAGAGATCGACGCCCATCTACCGGGACTAGCGTCTATGAGCAGTTCTTC. Based on the CDR3 plus reference TRBV15 and TRBJ2-1, the full variable domain is DAMVIQNPRYQVTQFGKPVTLSCSQTLNHNVMYWYQQKSSQAPKLLFHYYDKDFNNEADTPDNFQSRRPNTSFCFLDIRSPGLGDTAMYLCATSRDRRPSTGTSVYEQFFGPGTRLTVL.

This chain uses TRBV6-5 with TRBJ2-7, with D possibly matching TRBD1 (6 bases). The CDR3 is made up of 13 amino acids. Germline loops: CDR1 MNHEY, CDR2 SVGAGI. The V gene lost 2 bases and the J gene lost 8 bases, with 13 bases spanning the gap. The CDR3 is CASSYRTGTQQYF. CDR3 DNA: TGTGCCAGCAGTTACAGAACAGGGACCCAGCAGTACTTC.

The CDR3 nucleotides read TGTGCCAGCACCCGGGGACAGCCAAATGAAAAACTGTTTTTT. Amino acid sequence: CASTRGQPNEKLFF. The gene calls are TRBV7-8 and TRBJ1-4, with 7 nucleotides matching TRBD1. Trimming took 7 bases from V and 5 from J; bases not matched to a gene: 7. CDR1 SGHVS and CDR2 FQNEAQ come from the germline V gene. This CDR3 region has 14 residues.

J is TRBJ1-6 and V is TRBV25-1; tentatively, D is TRBD1 (6 bases). This CDR3 contains 16 residues. CDR1 is MGHDK, CDR2 SYGVNS, per germline. The V end lost 1 base, the J end lost 8 bases, and 15 bases lay between the germline ends. DNA of the CDR3: TGTGCCAGCAGTGAATCTCACAGGGACATATATTCACCCCTCCACTTT. Its translation is CASSESHRDIYSPLHF.

The rearrangement uses TRBV27 and TRBJ2-1, with 8 positions matching TRBD2. The CDR3 has 16 amino acids. In germline, CDR1 is MNHEY, CDR2 SMNVEV (reference sequence). Trimming cost V 4 bases and J 2 bases; bases outside gene matches: 7. CDR3 nucleotide sequence: TGTGCCAGCAGTTCGGATCCCGGGGGGGCCTACAATGAGCAGTTCTTC. The encoded protein is CASSSDPGGAYNEQFF.

The rearrangement joins TRBV6-2 or TRBV6-3 to TRBJ2-7; D is unresolved. This CDR3 spans 12 amino acids. V lost 4 bases, J lost 0 bases, and 4 bases lay in between. Germline V gene lookup returns CDR1 MNHEY and CDR2 SVGEGT. CDR3 bases: TGTGCCAGCAGTTCCCTCTCCTACGAGCAGTACTTC. This encodes CASSSLSYEQYF.

This clone showed up just once. V gene TRBV7-9 combines with J gene TRBJ1-4; TRBD1 might be the D (5 bases). V dropped 2 bases and J dropped 7 bases, with 14 bases sitting between them. CDR3 length: 15 residues. Germline CDR1 reads SEHNR; CDR2 reads FQNEAQ (reference sequence). The CDR3: CASSLWEGTGEKLFF. The CDR3 region has the DNA TGTGCCAGCAGCTTATGGGAGGGGACGGGTGAAAAACTGTTTTTT.

This chain joins TRBV4-3 and TRBJ1-2; 9 positions match TRBD1. J gave up 13 bases and V 1 base, and 7 bases lay outside the gene matches. CDR1 and CDR2 (germline): LGHNA, YSLEER. The CDR3 contains 13 residues. The CDR3 here is CASSQVGDRVVTF. As DNA, the CDR3 is TGCGCCAGCAGCCAAGTAGGGGACAGGGTGGTCACCTTC.

The chain employs TRBV3-1 (or the pseudogene TRBV3-2) and TRBJ1-3; D is perhaps TRBD1 (5 bases). Germline V gives CDR1 LGHDT, CDR2 YNNKEL (reference sequence). The ends were cut back, 4 bases at V and 2 bases at J, with 12 bases in the middle. The CDR3 contains 15 residues. The CDR3 protein is CASSLGVIAGNTIYF. As DNA, the CDR3 is TGTGCCAGCAGCCTAGGGGTTATAGCTGGAAACACCATATATTTT.

The rearrangement links TRBV9 to TRBJ1-6; D is ambiguous. V was trimmed by 2 bases and J by 7 bases, leaving 10 bases between them. Per the germline V gene, CDR1 is SGDLS and CDR2 is YYNGEE. The CDR3 has 14 amino acids. The CDR3 bases are TGTGCCAGCAGCGTTAGGCCGGGGAATTCACCCCTCCACTTT. The encoded protein is CASSVRPGNSPLHF.

The chain carries TRBV30 and TRBJ2-1; 9 bases agree with TRBD1. This CDR3 is 15 amino acids long. V trimming: 0 bases; J trimming: 8 bases; junction bases outside the gene matches: 8. CDR1 is GTSNPN, CDR2 SVGIG, per germline (reference sequence). CDR3 in amino acids: CAWSVDDRGWDEQFF. For the CDR3, the DNA is TGTGCCTGGAGTGTAGACGACAGGGGGTGGGATGAGCAGTTCTTC. The full variable domain, rest sourced from reference TRBV30 and TRBJ2-1, is SQTIHQWPATLVQPVGSPLSLECTVEGTSNPNLYWYRQAAGRGLQLLFYSVGIGQISSEVPQNLSASRPQDRQFILSSKKLLLSDSGFYLCAWSVDDRGWDEQFFGPGTRLTVL.

The chain is built from TRBV5-1 and TRBJ2-7; 10 bases match TRBD2. This CDR3 is 15 amino acids long. Germline V gives CDR1 SGHRS, CDR2 YFSETQ. Trimming at V came to 0 bases and at J to 2 bases, leaving 2 bases not matched to a gene. The CDR3 DNA sequence: TGCGCCAGCAGCTTGGGACTAGCGGGTACCTACGAGCAGTACTTC. It translates to CASSLGLAGTYEQYF.

The gene calls are TRBV30 and TRBJ1-2, with 8 bases matching TRBD1. The germline CDR1 and CDR2 sequences are GTSNPN and SVGIG (reference sequence). The CDR3 runs 13 residues. With 4 bases clipped from V and 3 bases from J, the junction kept 4 bases outside the gene matches. Written as DNA, the CDR3 is TGTGCCTGGACGCCAGGGGGCTACTATGGCTACACCTTC. Translating it yields CAWTPGGYYGYTF.

The chain couples TRBV6-1 to TRBJ1-4, with a weak D call TRBD1 (6 bases). The CDR3 consists of 15 residues. The germline V gene has CDR1 MNHNS and CDR2 SASEGT. Trimming took 3 bases from V and 5 from J, leaving 13 bases between them. This CDR3 is CASSDLDRPNEKLFF. Written as DNA, the CDR3 is TGTGCCAGCAGTGACCTCGACAGGCCAAATGAAAAACTGTTTTTT.

The chain employs TRBV6-5 and TRBJ2-1; maybe TRBD2 (6 bases). CDR1 and CDR2 (germline): MNHEY, SVGAGI. The CDR3 is made up of 12 amino acids. V was shortened by 3 bases and J by 8 bases, with 8 bases between the two germline ends. The CDR3 DNA sequence: TGTGCCAGCAGTTATGGCGGGGATGAGCAGTTCTTC. Amino acid sequence: CASSYGGDEQFF.

This sequence joins TRBV7-8 and TRBJ2-1; TRBD2 aligns across 9 bases. Germline V gene lookup returns CDR1 SGHVS and CDR2 FQNEAQ. V lost 5 bases, J lost 5 bases, and 10 bases stayed unmatched. This CDR3 is 16 amino acids long. CDR3 sequence: CASSKKPGLAHNEQFF. CDR3 coding DNA: TGTGCCAGCAGCAAAAAACCGGGACTAGCCCACAATGAGCAGTTCTTC.

The chain couples TRBV28 to TRBJ2-3, with 11 bases matching TRBD2. CDR3 length: 19 amino acids. The germline V gene encodes CDR1 MDHEN and CDR2 SYDVKM. After removal of 4 bases from V and 6 bases from J, the junction contained 18 bases not matched to a gene. The CDR3 bases are TGTGCCAGCAGTTCAACTAGCGGGAGCTTGGGCGGCACAGCGGATACGCAGTATTTT. Translating gives CASSSTSGSLGGTADTQYF. The full variable domain, completed using reference TRBV28 and TRBJ2-3, is DVKVTQSSRYLVKRTGEKVFLECVQDMDHENMFWYRQDPGLGLRLIYFSYDVKMKEKGDIPEGYSVSREKKERFSLILESASTNQTSMYLCASSSTSGSLGGTADTQYFGPGTRLTVL.

The chain carries TRBV7-2 and TRBJ1-3; a possible D gene is TRBD1 (6 bases). From germline, CDR1 is SGHTA and CDR2 FQGNSA. V was cut by 1 base and J by 0 bases, with 19 bases left in between. CDR3 length: 19 amino acids. CDR3 DNA sequence: TGTGCCAGCAGCTTAGGACCTCCGGGACAAGCTTCCTCTGGAAACACCATATATTTT. Translating it yields CASSLGPPGQASSGNTIYF.

The V gene is TRBV6-1, the J gene TRBJ1-5, with D maybe TRBD1 (5 bases). V was cut by 2 bases and J by 3 bases, with 11 bases left in between. Germline CDR1 and CDR2: MNHNS and SASEGT. This CDR3 has 15 residues. CDR3 nucleotide sequence: TGTGCCAGCAGTGAAAGGGGCAGGCCCAATCAGCCCCAGCATTTT. It translates to CASSERGRPNQPQHF.

The V and J genes are TRBV20-1 and TRBJ2-3, with D perhaps matching TRBD2 (5 bases). The CDR3 length is 15 residues. Between the trimmed V and J ends, which lost 3 bases and 0 bases, there was a span of 13 bases. Germline CDR1 DFQATT, CDR2 SNEGSKA (reference sequence). CDR3 residues: CSASMRVLSTDTQYF. DNA for the CDR3: TGCAGTGCTAGTATGCGGGTACTTAGCACAGATACGCAGTATTTT.

This clone was found a few times. The chain is built from TRBV5-1 and TRBJ1-1, with D hard to call. The CDR3 loop spans 14 amino acids. V was pared by 0 bases and J by 0 bases, with 6 bases between. CDR1 and CDR2 from the germline V gene are SGHRS and YFSETQ. CDR3 in amino acids: CASSLERVNTEAFF. CDR3 DNA sequence: TGCGCCAGCAGCTTGGAACGGGTGAACACTGAAGCTTTCTTT.